This TCR beta chain was found in a study of blood T cell repertoires in COVID-19. Study in general: PBMCs, B-cell-depleted T cells, or T cells provided the cDNA or gDNA that made up the material.

Trimming took 8 bases from V and 4 from J; bases not matched to a gene: 13. Germline V gene data show CDR1 as MNHEY and CDR2 as SVGEGT. The CDR3 is 15 residues long. Repertoires were generated with immunoSEQ multiplex PCR, while TCRdb's copy carries only in-frame clones and drops some. Seen here are some 240,000 clones, around 89% observed once, and the top ten hold 2% to 2.5%. The Seattle patients, enrolled during active infection, were followed longitudinally. This sequence originates from a woman aged 55-69 years with COVID-19, enrolled during active disease. Material: peripheral blood. This chain joins TRBV6-2 or TRBV6-3 and TRBJ2-7; the match to TRBD1 covers 8 bases. The CDR3 spells CASRPITRGRYEQYF. The CDR3 DNA follows: TGTGCCAGCCGCCCCATCACCAGGGGGCGTTACGAGCAGTACTTC.